These 9 T cell receptor beta chains originate from one sample sequenced in a study of metastatic and nonmetastatic thyroid tumors. TCRdb re-analyzed the PCR reads using MiXCR. The table has more than 14,000 clones, 20% to 25% seen once. Every patient was untreated before thyroid surgery. Sequencing input: tumor tissue. The origin of the receptors is a female donor with papillary thyroid cancer or a benign thyroid nodule (not recorded which). Some clones in this sample may be carry-over from other donors' samples.

This clone appeared many times. The chain links TRBV5-1 to TRBJ2-3; 8 positions agree with TRBD2. The germline gives CDR1 SGHRS, CDR2 YFSETQ. There are 15 residues in the CDR3. With V trimmed by 4 bases and J by 1 base, 5 bases remained unmatched. CDR3 sequence (DNA): TGCGCCAGCAGCCGTGAGACTAGCGGCACAGATACGCAGTATTTT. Encoded protein: CASSRETSGTDTQYF.

The sample holds a few counts of this clone. This chain uses TRBV28 with TRBJ2-3, with unresolved D. V was trimmed by 1 base and J by 5 bases, leaving 13 bases between them. CDR1 MDHEN and CDR2 SYDVKM come from the germline V gene. CDR3 length equals 15 residues. In DNA form, the CDR3 reads TGTGCCAGCAGTTTATCAGTGGAAGGGAAAGATACGCAGTATTTT. Translating it yields CASSLSVEGKDTQYF.

In its sample, this clone was seen many times. Other DNA sequences in the sample encode the same CDR3. This chain links TRBV20-1 with TRBJ2-5; D unresolved. CDR1 is DFQATT and CDR2 is SNEGSKA in the germline V gene (reference sequence). V lost 0 bases to trimming and J lost 0 bases, with 5 bases between them. There are 13 residues in the CDR3. The CDR3 coding sequence is TGCAGTGCTAGAGAGCAGCACCAAGAGACCCAGTACTTC. Translated: CSAREQHQETQYF.

There are a few counts of this clone. The gene calls are TRBV15 and TRBJ1-3, with 7 bases identical to TRBD1. The CDR3 is 16 amino acids. Germline V lookup: CDR1 LNHNV, CDR2 YYDKDF (reference sequence). V trimming: 4 bases; J trimming: 4 bases; junction bases outside the gene matches: 10. CDR3 protein: CATSMGTGALGNTIYF. CDR3 nucleotides: TGTGCCACCAGCATGGGAACAGGGGCTTTAGGAAACACCATATATTTT.

This clone was counted at least ten times. V usage is TRBV20-1 and J usage is TRBJ2-7; D is undetermined. Trimming left V 4 bases short and J 4 bases short, with 8 bases between. The CDR3 extends over 11 amino acids. Germline lookup yields CDR1 DFQATT and CDR2 SNEGSKA (reference sequence). The chain's CDR3 is CSAKYSYEQYF. The CDR3, as DNA: TGCAGTGCTAAGTACTCGTACGAGCAGTACTTC.

Worth noting for this clone: Without the conserved terminal phenylalanine or tryptophan, this CDR3 likely stems from a read error. No DNA is shown, since the ends of the CDR3 on it are uncertain; the CDR3 is the one TCRdb lists. J is TRBJ2-7 and V is TRBV6-1; TRBD1, the table's D call, lacks a check against the DNA. CDR1 is MNHNS and CDR2 is SASEGT in the germline V gene. The CDR3 contains 14 residues when both ends are counted. This CDR3 reads CASSKGGRTPPPPP.

Ten or more counts support this clone. The V and J genes are TRBV9 and TRBJ2-7, with TRBD2 matching over 10 bases. Germline V lookup: CDR1 SGDLS, CDR2 YYNGEE. CDR3 length equals 15 residues. V lost 0 bases, J lost 0 bases, and 0 bases stayed unmatched. The CDR3 loop reads CASSVGTSGSYEQYF. In nucleotides, the CDR3 is TGTGCCAGCAGCGTAGGGACTAGCGGCTCCTACGAGCAGTACTTC.

This clone qualifies as large. The chain links TRBV3-1 to TRBJ1-2, with TRBD1 matching 7 bases. The CDR3 runs 14 residues. Losses at the gene ends were 3 bases for V and 12 bases for J; bases not matched to a gene: 13. Germline CDR1 is LGHDT and CDR2 is YNNKEL (reference sequence). The CDR3 here is CASSHLTGQFGNTF. The DNA for the CDR3 is TGTGCCAGCAGCCATCTGACAGGGCAGTTCGGGAACACCTTC.

This clone was counted at least ten times. The chain employs TRBV5-4 and TRBJ1-4; 7 positions match TRBD1. The germline V gene has CDR1 SGHNT and CDR2 YYREEE (reference sequence). The V gene end was trimmed by 4 bases and the J gene end by 4 bases; junction bases not matched to a gene: 4. The CDR3 loop spans 14 amino acids. The CDR3 bases are TGTGCCAGCAGCCAGGGGGGCGGTAATGAAAAACTGTTTTTT. Translating it yields CASSQGGGNEKLFF.